One and the same sample provided the 16 T cell receptor beta chains below, sequenced in a study of blood T cell repertoires in COVID-19. Only in-frame clones appear in the TCRdb table, and some are missing; sequencing was by immunoSEQ multiplex PCR. This table has 270,000 or so clones, roughly 83% appearing once. The sample taken for sequencing was peripheral blood. These receptors came from a human donor with COVID-19, enrolled during active disease. The donor label of this sample is uncertain.

This chain connects TRBV11-3 to TRBJ2-1; tentative D call: TRBD2 (5 bases). V lost 6 bases, J lost 8 bases, and 17 bases lay in between. Per the germline V gene, CDR1 is SGHNT and CDR2 is YENEEA. This CDR3 is 14 amino acids long. CDR3 DNA sequence: TGTGCCAGCAGTCCGACCCAATCTAGCTATGAGCAGTTCTTC. Amino acid sequence: CASSPTQSSYEQFF. Full variable domain (remainder filled in from reference TRBV11-3 and TRBJ2-1): EAGVVQSPRYKIIEKKQPVAFWCNPISGHNTLYWYLQNLGQGPELLIRYENEEAVDDSQLPKDRFSAERLKGVDSTLKIQPAELGDSAVYLCASSPTQSSYEQFFGPGTRLTVL.

J is TRBJ2-7 and V is TRBV10-2; the D gene is possibly TRBD1 (6 bases). With 5 bases removed from V and 0 bases from J, the gap between germline ends came to 17 bases. This CDR3 has 16 amino acids. Germline V CDR1 and CDR2: WSHSY, SAAADI. This CDR3 reads CASSPMTGPSSYEQYF. The DNA of the CDR3 is TGCGCCAGCAGTCCCATGACAGGACCAAGCTCCTACGAGCAGTACTTC.

Turning to this clone: Other DNA sequences of this sample code for an identical CDR3. The gene calls are TRBV5-1 and TRBJ1-5; 7 positions agree with TRBD1. The V and J ends lost 0 bases and 2 bases, in that order; junction bases with no gene match: 5. The CDR3 runs 16 residues. Germline loops: CDR1 SGHRS, CDR2 YFSETQ. In DNA, the CDR3 is TGCGCCAGCAGCTTGGGAGACAGGGAGGGCAATCAGCCCCAGCATTTT. Translating gives CASSLGDREGNQPQHF.

A word on this clone: One junction end does not reproduce the germline sequence, and a read error may be involved. The chain joins TRBV7-7 to TRBJ2-3; 11 bases are shared with TRBD2. The CDR3 sequence is 15 residues long. Germline CDR1 SSHAT, CDR2 FNYEAQ (reference sequence). The CDR3 is CASSLAGGDGNTQYF. As DNA, the CDR3 is TGTGCTAGCAGTCTAGCGGGAGGTGACGGGAATACGCAGTATTTT.

The rearrangement links TRBV5-6 to TRBJ1-5, with D possibly matching TRBD1 (5 bases). This CDR3 is 14 amino acids long. Germline loops: CDR1 SGHDT, CDR2 YYEEEE. V lost 4 bases and J lost 3, with 11 bases in between. This CDR3 reads CASSRRQHNQPQHF. Here the CDR3 DNA reads TGTGCCAGCAGCCGAAGACAGCACAATCAGCCCCAGCATTTT.

This clone appeared a few times. This chain uses TRBV3-1 (or the pseudogene TRBV3-2) with TRBJ2-7; perhaps TRBD2 as D (6 bases). Trimming left V 0 bases short and J 0 bases short, with 18 bases between. CDR1 LGHDT and CDR2 YNNKEL come from the germline V gene (reference sequence). CDR3 length: 18 amino acids. The CDR3 reads CASSQETLATRSSYEQYF. The CDR3 nucleotides are TGTGCCAGCAGCCAAGAAACACTAGCCACCCGAAGCTCCTACGAGCAGTACTTC.

This rearrangement joins TRBV11-2 to TRBJ2-7, with a possible D match to TRBD2 (6 bases). The CDR3 sequence is 15 residues long. Trimming removed 0 bases from V and 1 base from J, with 10 bases in between. CDR1 SGHAT and CDR2 FQNNGV come from the germline V gene. CDR3 region: CASSLDSGLSYEQYF. For the CDR3, the DNA is TGTGCCAGCAGCTTAGATAGCGGACTATCCTACGAGCAGTACTTC.

The V call is TRBV7-2, the J call TRBJ2-3, with TRBD1 identical over 7 bases. V gave up 0 bases and J gave up 1 base; unmatched junction bases: 4. The CDR3 loop spans 16 amino acids. Germline CDR1 reads SGHTA; CDR2 reads FQGNSA. CDR3 sequence: CASSLARGIGTDTQYF. For the CDR3, the DNA is TGTGCCAGCAGCTTAGCCAGGGGGATAGGCACAGATACGCAGTATTTT.

The rearrangement links TRBV6-5 to TRBJ2-6, with D possibly matching TRBD1 (6 bases). The V end lost 10 bases, the J end lost 2 bases, and 15 bases lay between the germline ends. Germline values: CDR1 MNHEY, CDR2 SVGAGI. This CDR3 has 15 amino acids. The CDR3 DNA follows: TGTGCCATTACCTTTGGACAGACTGGGGCCAACGTCCTGACTTTC. It is translated as CAITFGQTGANVLTF.

The chain has TRBV2 and TRBJ2-7; the D gene is possibly TRBD2 (5 bases). Looked up from germline, CDR1 is SNHLY and CDR2 is FYNNEI. Trimming shortened V by 3 bases and J by 7 bases, and 7 bases separated the two germline ends. The CDR3 is 11 amino acids. The CDR3 spells CASSDPGEQYF. As DNA, the CDR3 is TGTGCCAGCAGTGACCCGGGGGAGCAGTACTTC.

This chain uses TRBV18 with TRBJ1-1; D is possibly TRBD1 (5 bases). Between the trimmed V and J ends, which lost 3 bases and 8 bases, there was a span of 19 bases. Germline V gives CDR1 KGHSH, CDR2 LQKENI. The CDR3 consists of 15 residues. The CDR3 DNA reads TGTGCCAGCTCACCCCGACTTGGGCGTCAGGGAGAAGCTTTCTTT. The encoded protein is CASSPRLGRQGEAFF.

This clone occurred once. J is TRBJ2-5 and V is TRBV2; TRBD2 is a possible D gene (6 bases). V lost 6 bases to trimming and J lost 5 bases, with 19 bases between them. CDR1 SNHLY and CDR2 FYNNEI come from the germline V gene. CDR3 length equals 15 residues. In nucleotides, the CDR3 is TGTGCCAGCAGGGAGAGGAGGGGAGTAATCGAGACCCAGTACTTC. It is translated as CASRERRGVIETQYF.

The V gene is TRBV29-1, the J gene TRBJ2-7; TRBD1 agrees at 9 bases. The CDR3 length is 13 residues. Germline V gene lookup returns CDR1 SQVTM and CDR2 ANQGSEA. Trimming at V came to 4 bases and at J to 6 bases, leaving 7 bases not matched to a gene. In DNA form, the CDR3 reads TGCAGCGTTGCCACAGGGGGCGCGTCCGAGCAGTACTTC. This codes for CSVATGGASEQYF.

The rearrangement joins TRBV3-1 (or the pseudogene TRBV3-2) to TRBJ2-3; TRBD1 matches 7 bases. From germline, CDR1 is LGHDT and CDR2 YNNKEL (reference sequence). The CDR3 extends over 17 amino acids. The ends lost 2 bases at V and 0 bases at J; junction bases unmatched: 8. The chain's CDR3 is CASSQNLQGISTDTQYF. DNA for the CDR3: TGTGCCAGCAGCCAAAACCTACAGGGGATTAGCACAGATACGCAGTATTTT.

The chain uses TRBV12-3 or TRBV12-4 and TRBJ2-7; 9 bases agree with TRBD1. The CDR3 totals 13 residues. Trimming at V came to 4 bases and at J to 7 bases, leaving 5 bases not matched to a gene. The DNA of the CDR3 is TGTGCCAGCAGTTACACAGGGGGCGGGGAGCAGTACTTC. This codes for CASSYTGGGEQYF.

The V call is TRBV6-5, the J call TRBJ1-1; the match to TRBD1 covers 8 bases. Germline values: CDR1 MNHEY, CDR2 SVGAGI. The V gene end was trimmed by 7 bases and the J gene end by 4 bases; junction bases not matched to a gene: 8. The CDR3 extends over 14 amino acids. The CDR3 reads CASTRTGSGTEAFF. The CDR3 bases are TGTGCCAGCACTAGGACAGGGAGCGGCACTGAAGCTTTCTTT.